This T cell receptor beta chain was identified during a study of cytomegalovirus exposure and HLA in healthy donors. Study observations and caveats: According to the study, 150 to 200 TCR beta chains were cytomegalovirus-associated. CMV serostatus was the only immune exposure information that was available. Near-uniform donor sequencing depth was presumed by presence/absence analyses.

Recording of this donor's CMV serostatus was not done. The CDR3 covers 14 residues. Looked up from germline, CDR1 is SGHRS and CDR2 is YFSETQ. Trimming removed 4 bases from V and 6 bases from J, with 17 bases in between. This clone was counted only a few times. Its antigen is currently unknown. Amplification used 60 Vbeta primers and 13 Jbeta primers. Clones were read by immunoSEQ multiplex PCR, and TCRdb kept only the in-frame ones, dropping some. The data contain some 91,000 clones, roughly two thirds of them singletons. This rearrangement joins TRBV5-1 to TRBJ2-7; D is unresolved. The sequence derives from a human donor in good health. Specimen: PBMCs. In nucleotides, the CDR3 is TGCGCCAGCAGCGCTCAGCTCGCCGAGGCCGAGCAGTACTTC. It specifies CASSAQLAEAEQYF.